This record covers a single T cell receptor (beta chain). The length of the CDR3 is 14 residues. V shed 4 bases, J shed 3 bases, and the junction held 8 bases outside the gene matches. The germline V gene encodes CDR1 GTSNPN and CDR2 SVGIG (reference sequence). The record originates from a study of technical replicates of blood from several donors. Method: immunoSEQ multiplex PCR; TCRdb's copy keeps in-frame clones and lacks some. Counted here are about 81,000 clones, approximately 78% occurring once; the ten biggest clones make up around 4%. The sample taken for sequencing was PBMCs. V and J are TRBV30 and TRBJ1-2, with TRBD1 matching over 7 bases. The sequence was obtained from a human donor in good health. Some clones in this sample may be carry-over from other donors' samples. The CDR3 protein is CAWIVEDRDYGYTF. In nucleotides, the CDR3 is TGTGCCTGGATAGTCGAAGACAGGGACTATGGCTACACCTTC.